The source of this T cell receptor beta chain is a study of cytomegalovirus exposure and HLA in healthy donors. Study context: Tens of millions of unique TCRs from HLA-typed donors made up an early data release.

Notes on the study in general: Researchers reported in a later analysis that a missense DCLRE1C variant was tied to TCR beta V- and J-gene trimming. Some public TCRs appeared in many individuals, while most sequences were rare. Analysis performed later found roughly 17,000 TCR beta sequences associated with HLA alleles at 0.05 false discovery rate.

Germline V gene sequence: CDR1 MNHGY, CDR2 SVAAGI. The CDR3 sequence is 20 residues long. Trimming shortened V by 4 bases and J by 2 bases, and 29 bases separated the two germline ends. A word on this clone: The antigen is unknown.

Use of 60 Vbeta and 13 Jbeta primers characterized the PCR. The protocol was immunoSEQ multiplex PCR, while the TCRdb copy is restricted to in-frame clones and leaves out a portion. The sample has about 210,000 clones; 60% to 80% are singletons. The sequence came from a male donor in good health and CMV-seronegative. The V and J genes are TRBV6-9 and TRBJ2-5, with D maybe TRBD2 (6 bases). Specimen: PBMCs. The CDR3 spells CASSSPAPFRSGAVQETQYF. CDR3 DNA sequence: TGTGCCAGCAGTTCGCCGGCCCCTTTTCGGTCGGGAGCGGTGCAAGAGACCCAGTACTTC.